Below, 32 T cell receptor beta chains from the same sample are listed, as sequenced in a study of early T cells in non-severe SARS-CoV-2 infection. TCRdb recomputed calls from the 5' RACE reads with MiXCR, one row per CDR3 protein. Here the sample spans tens of thousands of distinct CDR3 sequences, over 4.5% being singletons. Source material: whole blood. Receptors were obtained from an adult who was a healthcare worker with PCR-confirmed SARS-CoV-2 infection or an uninfected control (not recorded which).

This clonotype was seen at least ten times. J is TRBJ2-1 and V is TRBV7-9; D not resolved. This CDR3 is 15 amino acids long. Germline-derived CDR1 and CDR2 are SEHNR and FQNEAQ (reference sequence). Trimming removed 1 base at V and 6 bases at J, with 13 bases between. The CDR3 DNA reads TGTGCCAGCAGCTTAGAGGGATACCGCGGCAATGAGCAGTTCTTC. Its protein is CASSLEGYRGNEQFF.

The chain has TRBV11-2 and TRBJ2-1; 7 positions agree with TRBD1. The ends lost 7 bases at V and 0 bases at J; junction bases unmatched: 6. The germline CDR1 and CDR2 sequences are SGHAT and FQNNGV. This CDR3 contains 15 residues. The DNA of the CDR3 is TGTGCCAGCACTGAGGGGGCGAGCTCCTACAATGAGCAGTTCTTC. This translates into CASTEGASSYNEQFF.

This clonotype occurred a few times. The chain carries TRBV5-4 and TRBJ1-1; 9 bases match TRBD1. The CDR3 extends over 14 amino acids. Germline CDR1 reads SGHNT; CDR2 reads YYREEE (reference sequence). Trimming at V came to 6 bases and at J to 3 bases, leaving 6 bases not matched to a gene. The chain's CDR3 is CASNPGQGDTEAFF. In DNA form, the CDR3 reads TGTGCCAGCAACCCGGGACAGGGCGACACTGAAGCTTTCTTT.

This clonotype appeared a few times. The chain combines TRBV6-5 with TRBJ1-1; D is unresolved. The CDR3 runs 13 residues. The V and J ends lost 2 bases and 6 bases respectively, with 10 bases between them. Germline loops: CDR1 MNHEY, CDR2 SVGAGI. The CDR3 region has the DNA TGTGCCAGCAGTTACCCCGGGTTTTCTGAAGCTTTCTTT. Its translation is CASSYPGFSEAFF.

This clonotype was seen ten or more times. The chain uses TRBV20-1 and TRBJ1-1, with D hard to call. The ends were cut back, 5 bases at V and 1 base at J, with 20 bases in the middle. The germline V gene has CDR1 DFQATT and CDR2 SNEGSKA (reference sequence). The CDR3 length is 16 residues. Written as DNA, the CDR3 is TGCAGTGCTGATAGTTGGCCGGACCGAACGAACACTGAAGCTTTCTTT. Amino acid sequence: CSADSWPDRTNTEAFF.

This clonotype has at least ten counts. This chain connects TRBV29-1 to TRBJ1-2; the match to TRBD1 covers 10 bases. The CDR3 loop spans 13 amino acids. V lost 7 bases, J lost 7 bases, and 9 bases stayed unmatched. Germline V gene lookup returns CDR1 SQVTM and CDR2 ANQGSEA. The CDR3 bases are TGCAGCGCCCTAAGACAGGGGGCGCTTGGCTACACCTTC. It yields the protein CSALRQGALGYTF.

The J gene is TRBJ2-5, the V gene TRBV30; 8 positions match TRBD1. The germline CDR1 and CDR2 sequences are GTSNPN and SVGIG (reference sequence). J lost 5 bases, V lost 2 bases, and 7 bases had no gene match. The CDR3 has 14 amino acids. CDR3 amino acids: CAWSSGGAGETQYF. Written as DNA, the CDR3 is TGTGCCTGGAGTTCAGGGGGCGCGGGGGAGACCCAGTACTTC.

The chain has TRBV7-3 and TRBJ1-3; D is unclear. The CDR3 totals 13 residues. Germline CDR1 SGHTA, CDR2 FQGTGA. Trimming pared 5 bases from V and 3 bases from J, leaving 8 bases between. The CDR3 nucleotides are TGTGCCAGCAGCCCTTCCCGTGGAAACACCATATATTTT. This encodes CASSPSRGNTIYF.

This clonotype came up many times. This rearrangement joins TRBV12-3 or TRBV12-4 to TRBJ2-7; 7 bases map to TRBD2. Trimming took 2 bases from V and 1 from J; bases not matched to a gene: 5. There are 15 residues in the CDR3. CDR3 bases: TGTGCCAGCAGTTTAACCCAGGGAGGGTCCTACGAGCAGTACTTC. Its translation is CASSLTQGGSYEQYF.

This clonotype is medium-sized within its sample. The gene calls are TRBV5-4 and TRBJ2-3, with TRBD2 identical over 7 bases. This CDR3 has 16 amino acids. Germline V CDR1 and CDR2: SGHNT, YYREEE (reference sequence). V was clipped by 0 bases and J by 2 bases; unmatched bases: 6. This chain's CDR3 is CASSLGGGSPTDTQYF. The DNA for the CDR3 is TGTGCCAGCAGCTTGGGGGGCGGGAGTCCCACAGATACGCAGTATTTT.

This clonotype was seen many times. The V and J genes are TRBV29-1 and TRBJ1-5; D remains unclear. CDR3 length equals 12 residues. Germline V gene data show CDR1 as SQVTM and CDR2 as ANQGSEA. Trimming removed 7 bases at V and 3 bases at J, with 10 bases between. CDR3 sequence reads: CSARQPNQPQHF. The CDR3 nucleotides are TGCAGCGCGCGACAACCCAATCAGCCCCAGCATTTT.

This chain uses TRBV20-1 with TRBJ2-7; possibly TRBD1 for D (6 bases). V was cut by 6 bases and J by 3 bases, with 18 bases left in between. CDR1 and CDR2 (germline): DFQATT, SNEGSKA (reference sequence). The CDR3 length is 14 residues. CDR3: CSAQGPRGGYEQYF. CDR3 nucleotides: TGCAGTGCGCAGGGACCCCGAGGGGGCTACGAGCAGTACTTC.

The chain carries TRBV6-5 and TRBJ1-1; D unresolved. The ends were cut back, 6 bases at V and 11 bases at J, with 16 bases in the middle. Per the germline V gene, CDR1 is MNHEY and CDR2 is SVGAGI. The CDR3 is made up of 12 amino acids. The CDR3 DNA sequence: TGTGCCAGCAGGGCCGACACCTCCCGGGCTTTCTTT. It yields the protein CASRADTSRAFF.

In this sample, this clonotype turned up many times. V and J are TRBV4-1 and TRBJ2-7, with 8 nucleotides matching TRBD2. CDR1 is MGHRA and CDR2 is YSYEKL in the germline V gene. V gave up 0 bases and J gave up 5 bases; unmatched junction bases: 12. CDR3 length equals 17 residues. The CDR3 loop reads CASSQDHLERELDEQYF. The DNA of the CDR3 is TGCGCCAGCAGCCAAGATCATCTAGAGCGGGAGCTCGACGAGCAGTACTTC.

This clonotype showed up many times. This chain connects TRBV29-1 to TRBJ1-4; D remains unclear. Germline loops: CDR1 SQVTM, CDR2 ANQGSEA. V lost 6 bases and J lost 5, with 16 bases in between. The CDR3 is 14 amino acids. The CDR3 spells CSVQTGVPNEKLFF. Written as DNA, the CDR3 is TGCAGCGTGCAAACCGGGGTCCCGAATGAAAAACTGTTTTTT.

This clonotype was observed many times. V is TRBV29-1 and J is TRBJ2-4; a weak D match, TRBD2 (6 bases). With 7 bases removed from V and 7 bases from J, the gap between germline ends came to 17 bases. This CDR3 is built from 13 residues. Germline V lookup: CDR1 SQVTM, CDR2 ANQGSEA. CDR3 in DNA: TGCAGCGCCCGAACCCGGGGGACGAACATTCAGTACTTC. It translates to CSARTRGTNIQYF.

This clonotype was seen only a few times. The genes are TRBV5-6 and TRBJ2-3; tentatively, D is TRBD1 (5 bases). The CDR3 is 15 amino acids. V was pared by 1 base and J by 0 bases, with 9 bases between. The germline V gene encodes CDR1 SGHDT and CDR2 YYEEEE. The DNA for the CDR3 is TGTGCCAGCAGCTTGACAGGATCTAGCACAGATACGCAGTATTTT. Encoded protein: CASSLTGSSTDTQYF. Together with reference TRBV5-6 and TRBJ2-3, the CDR3 gives the full variable domain: DAGVTQSPTHLIKTRGQQVTLRCSPKSGHDTVSWYQQALGQGPQFIFQYYEEEERQRGNFPDRFSGHQFPNYSSELNVNALLLGDSALYLCASSLTGSSTDTQYFGPGTRLTVL.

There are a few counts of this clonotype. The chain has TRBV11-2 and TRBJ2-7; D not certain. Per the germline V gene, CDR1 is SGHAT and CDR2 is FQNNGV. This CDR3 spans 15 amino acids. V was cut by 5 bases and J by 0 bases, with 14 bases left in between. The CDR3 nucleotides read TGTGCCAGCAGCGTACATCCGACGGTCTCCTACGAGCAGTACTTC. Its translation is CASSVHPTVSYEQYF.

Concerning this clonotype: At one boundary the junction diverges from the germline segment, which might be a read error. The chain uses TRBV11-2 and TRBJ1-1, with no clear D. The CDR3 extends over 14 amino acids. Germline CDR1 SGHAT, CDR2 FQNNGV. CDR3 sequence: CVSSLDRLGTEAFF. In DNA form, the CDR3 reads TGTGTCAGCAGCTTAGACCGGTTAGGCACTGAAGCTTTCTTT.

This clonotype has at least ten counts. The chain links TRBV4-2 to TRBJ1-1, with D uncertain. Germline V lookup: CDR1 LGHNA, CDR2 YNFKEQ. There are 16 residues in the CDR3. The ends were cut back, 1 base at V and 0 bases at J, with 12 bases in the middle. Written as DNA, the CDR3 is TGTGCCAGCAGCCAAGTTCAAGGGAGGATGAACACTGAAGCTTTCTTT. It specifies CASSQVQGRMNTEAFF.

This clonotype ranks as medium-sized (0.01 to 0.1%). The DNA of the CDR3 is TGTGCCAGCAACCTTAGCGGGAGGGTAACCGGGGAGCTGTTTTTT. Protein: CASNLSGRVTGELFF. The chain employs TRBV6-2 or TRBV6-3 and TRBJ2-2; 11 bases are a match to TRBD2. The germline V gene has CDR1 MNHEY and CDR2 SVGEGT. This CDR3 has 15 residues. Unmatched junction bases numbered 6, after V lost 7 bases and J lost 5 bases.

This clonotype has at least ten counts. The chain couples TRBV10-3 to TRBJ2-6, with 8 bases lining up with TRBD1. CDR1 and CDR2 (germline): ENHRY, SYGVKD. The V segment lost 8 bases and the J segment 1 base; nucleotides outside the gene matches: 7. This CDR3 region has 16 residues. The CDR3 here is CAIGAGGKSGANVLTF. The CDR3 coding sequence is TGTGCCATCGGAGCAGGGGGCAAGTCTGGGGCCAACGTCCTGACTTTC.

Ten or more counts support this clonotype. The chain employs TRBV5-1 and TRBJ2-2; 11 bases agree with TRBD1. The CDR3 covers 15 residues. Germline CDR1 is SGHRS and CDR2 is YFSETQ. The V segment lost 5 bases and the J segment 5 bases; nucleotides outside the gene matches: 5. CDR3 sequence reads: CASRSGTGGTGELFF. The CDR3, as DNA: TGCGCCAGCAGGTCCGGGACAGGGGGAACCGGGGAGCTGTTTTTT.

Ten or more counts support this clonotype. Germline and junction disagree at one end, which may indicate a read error. V usage is TRBV27 and J usage is TRBJ2-1; D assignment may be TRBD1 or TRBD2 (5 bases each). The CDR3 covers 15 residues. The V gene's germline CDR1 is MNHEY and CDR2 SMNVEV (reference sequence). The CDR3 DNA follows: TGTGCCAGTAGTTCCCGGGACCGAGACTACAATGAGCAGTTCTTC. Amino acid sequence: CASSSRDRDYNEQFF.

This clonotype was seen ten or more times. The rearrangement links TRBV29-1 to TRBJ1-2; D gene unclear. Germline lookup yields CDR1 SQVTM and CDR2 ANQGSEA. There are 13 residues in the CDR3. Trimming took off 3 bases at V and 5 bases at J, with 13 bases between the two ends. The CDR3 sequence: CSVDQENSYGYTF. As DNA, the CDR3 is TGCAGCGTTGACCAGGAGAATTCATATGGCTACACCTTC. Full variable domain (missing parts from reference TRBV29-1 and TRBJ1-2): SAVISQKPSRDICQRGTSLTIQCQVDSQVTMMFWYRQQPGQSLTLIATANQGSEATYESGFVIDKFPISRPNLTFSTLTVSNMSPEDSSIYLCSVDQENSYGYTFGSGTRLTVV.

This clonotype was seen a few times. V is TRBV7-2 and J is TRBJ2-3; D not resolved. CDR1 and CDR2 (germline): SGHTA, FQGNSA. CDR3 length: 14 amino acids. Trimming removed 3 bases from V and 0 bases from J, with 7 bases in between. In DNA, the CDR3 is TGTGCCAGCAGCTTGCAGACTAGCACAGATACGCAGTATTTT. Its protein product is CASSLQTSTDTQYF.

By frequency in the sample, this clonotype is medium-sized (0.01 to 0.1%). This chain uses TRBV28 with TRBJ1-2; D perhaps matches TRBD1 (6 bases). V shed 7 bases and J shed 7 bases, with 19 bases lying between them. Germline V gives CDR1 MDHEN, CDR2 SYDVKM. This CDR3 has 14 amino acids. The chain's CDR3 is CASMTSPGARGYTF. The DNA for the CDR3 is TGTGCCAGCATGACATCTCCGGGGGCGCGTGGCTACACCTTC.

There are a few counts of this clonotype. In DNA form, the CDR3 reads TGTGCCAGCAGCGGAGCGGGAGCCGGGGAGCTGTTTTTT. Amino acids: CASSGAGAGELFF. The chain is built from TRBV9 and TRBJ2-2; 8 bases are shared with TRBD2. V was clipped by 3 bases and J by 6 bases; unmatched bases: 1. The CDR3 length is 13 residues. Germline V lookup: CDR1 SGDLS, CDR2 YYNGEE.

In this sample, this clonotype turned up many times. The rearrangement links TRBV16 to TRBJ1-5, with 7 bases identical to TRBD1. Germline loops: CDR1 KGHSY, CDR2 FQNENV. The CDR3 sequence is 16 residues long. V shed 1 base and J 6 bases; nucleotides not matched to a gene: 9. The CDR3 DNA is TGTGCCAGCAGCCAATACCCAGGGGGAGGTGGTCAGCCCCAGCATTTT. Translation gives CASSQYPGGGGQPQHF.

This clonotype has at least ten counts. The chain couples TRBV4-1 to TRBJ2-7, with D tentatively TRBD2 (5 bases). The V end was cut by 1 base, the J end by 3 bases, with 10 bases between. The CDR3 covers 14 residues. CDR1 MGHRA and CDR2 YSYEKL come from the germline V gene. This CDR3 is CASSQVSAGYEQYF. The CDR3 coding sequence is TGCGCCAGCAGCCAAGTTTCGGCGGGCTACGAGCAGTACTTC.

This clonotype was seen many times. This sequence joins TRBV19 and TRBJ2-1; D perhaps matches TRBD1 (5 bases). CDR1 and CDR2 from the germline V gene are LNHDA and SQIVND (reference sequence). There are 15 residues in the CDR3. The V and J ends lost 3 bases and 2 bases respectively, with 11 bases between them. Written as DNA, the CDR3 is TGTGCCAGTAGTATCGGAAGGGGCACCTACAATGAGCAGTTCTTC. It is translated as CASSIGRGTYNEQFF.

The V call is TRBV27, the J call TRBJ2-1, with D tentatively TRBD1 or TRBD2 (5 bases each). The V gene lost 4 bases and the J gene lost 12 bases, with 13 bases spanning the gap. Germline assignment: CDR1 MNHEY and CDR2 SMNVEV (reference sequence). CDR3 length: 12 residues. DNA for the CDR3: TGTGCCAGCAGTTCCCTCCGGGGCGGGCAGTTCTTC. Its protein is CASSSLRGGQFF.